Listed here are 18 T cell receptor beta chains from one sample, sequenced in a study of T cells in localized non-small cell lung cancer. The method was immunoSEQ multiplex PCR; TCRdb's version includes in-frame clones alone and lacks a portion of them. The sample yields over 30,000 clones, more than 75% seen once. The source was peripheral blood, collected before any cancer treatment. Every receptor here comes from a male donor at least 60 years old with stage II squamous cell lung carcinoma.

The V call is TRBV18, the J call TRBJ1-5; D gene ambiguous. Germline V gene lookup returns CDR1 KGHSH and CDR2 LQKENI. The CDR3 loop spans 13 amino acids. V was cut by 3 bases and J by 5 bases, with 8 bases left in between. In nucleotides, the CDR3 is TGTGCCAGCTCACCGTCCGGGTATCAGCCCCAGCATTTT. Protein: CASSPSGYQPQHF.

The rearrangement links TRBV5-5 to TRBJ2-1; the match to TRBD2 covers 15 bases. Germline lookup yields CDR1 SGHKS and CDR2 YYEKEE (reference sequence). There are 14 residues in the CDR3. The V gene end was trimmed by 4 bases and the J gene end by 13 bases; junction bases not matched to a gene: 6. The CDR3 DNA follows: TGTGCCAGCAGCCCTGGGACTAGCGGGGGGCCCCAGTTCTTC. It is translated as CASSPGTSGGPQFF.

J is TRBJ2-3 and V is TRBV27; TRBD2 is a possible D gene (5 bases). The CDR3 covers 15 residues. From germline, CDR1 is MNHEY and CDR2 SMNVEV (reference sequence). Trimming shortened V by 0 bases and J by 0 bases, and 7 bases separated the two germline ends. The CDR3 sequence is CASSLSSGSTDTQYF. CDR3 in DNA: TGTGCCAGCAGTTTATCGAGCGGAAGCACAGATACGCAGTATTTT.

This clone showed up just once. This chain links TRBV19 with TRBJ2-5, with D unclear. The V gene's germline CDR1 is LNHDA and CDR2 SQIVND (reference sequence). This CDR3 has 12 amino acids. V was cut by 6 bases and J by 5 bases, with 10 bases left in between. The CDR3 bases are TGTGCCAGTAGGGCACCACTCGAGACCCAGTACTTC. Amino acid sequence: CASRAPLETQYF.

This chain links TRBV14 with TRBJ2-3, with 9 positions matching TRBD2. This CDR3 has 17 residues. Germline V gene lookup returns CDR1 SGHDN and CDR2 FVKESK. With V trimmed by 0 bases and J by 1 base, 5 bases remained unmatched. For the CDR3, the DNA is TGTGCCAGCAGCCAAGATAGGCTAGCGGGGCGCACAGATACGCAGTATTTT. Translation gives CASSQDRLAGRTDTQYF.

This sequence joins TRBV18 and TRBJ2-3; TRBD1 matches at 9 bases. Trimming at V came to 3 bases and at J to 5 bases, leaving 6 bases not matched to a gene. The CDR3 is made up of 15 amino acids. Germline V gene sequence: CDR1 KGHSH, CDR2 LQKENI. This CDR3 is CASSPGQGAIDTQYF. The DNA of the CDR3 is TGTGCCAGCTCACCGGGACAGGGCGCGATAGATACGCAGTATTTT.

This clone was counted only a few times. The CDR3 region is CASSPSRYEQYF. For the CDR3, the DNA is TGTGCCAGCAGCCCCTCCCGTTACGAGCAGTACTTC. The V call is TRBV6-5, the J call TRBJ2-7; D not resolved. Germline V gives CDR1 MNHEY, CDR2 SVGAGI. The CDR3 contains 12 residues. Trimming pared 6 bases from V and 4 bases from J, leaving 10 bases between.

Remarks on this clone: Other nucleotide sequences in the sample specify the same CDR3. The chain joins TRBV5-1 to TRBJ1-4, with D possibly being TRBD1 (5 bases). The CDR3 length is 14 residues. With 3 bases removed from V and 7 bases from J, the gap between germline ends came to 13 bases. CDR1 and CDR2 from the germline V gene are SGHRS and YFSETQ. The CDR3: CASSSRGGGEKLFF. CDR3 DNA: TGCGCCAGCAGCTCCCGTGGGGGTGGTGAAAAACTGTTTTTT.

The CDR3 region has the DNA TGTGCCAGCAGTCATACAGGGGTCGGCTACACCTTC. As protein: CASSHTGVGYTF. The chain recombines TRBV6-5 with TRBJ1-2, with 7 bases identical to TRBD1. The CDR3 is made up of 12 amino acids. Germline CDR1 reads MNHEY; CDR2 reads SVGAGI. J gave up 8 bases and V 5 bases, and 5 bases lay outside the gene matches.

V gene TRBV6-1 combines with J gene TRBJ1-5; D is unclear. Trimming pared 4 bases from V and 6 bases from J, leaving 7 bases between. The germline gives CDR1 MNHNS, CDR2 SASEGT. The CDR3 spans 12 residues. The CDR3 DNA reads as TGTGCCAGCAGTGGGTTTAGTCAGCCCCAGCATTTT. Protein: CASSGFSQPQHF.

This clone showed up just once. The chain combines TRBV5-1 with TRBJ1-2; D remains unclear. V dropped 2 bases and J dropped 8 bases, with 13 bases sitting between them. Germline V gives CDR1 SGHRS, CDR2 YFSETQ. This CDR3 comprises 13 residues. The CDR3 spells CASSFGQSPGYTF. The CDR3 nucleotides are TGCGCCAGCAGCTTCGGGCAGTCCCCGGGCTACACCTTC. The variable domain in full, completed from reference TRBV5-1 and TRBJ1-2, reads KAGVTQTPRYLIKTRGQQVTLSCSPISGHRSVSWYQQTPGQGLQFLFEYFSETQRNKGNFPGRFSGRQFSNSRSEMNVSTLELGDSALYLCASSFGQSPGYTFGSGTRLTVV.

The rearrangement links TRBV6-5 to TRBJ1-1; perhaps TRBD1 as D (5 bases). Germline V CDR1 and CDR2: MNHEY, SVGAGI. The CDR3 extends over 14 amino acids. V shed 6 bases and J shed 7 bases, with 18 bases lying between them. The CDR3 region is CASRRDSVELEAFF. The CDR3 DNA sequence: TGTGCCAGCAGGAGAGACAGCGTCGAGCTTGAAGCTTTCTTT.

This chain links TRBV5-1 with TRBJ2-3; 15 positions agree with TRBD2. This CDR3 is built from 18 residues. CDR1 is SGHRS, CDR2 YFSETQ, per germline. Unmatched junction bases numbered 7, after V lost 4 bases and J lost 1 base. CDR3 sequence: CASSLGLAGGRGTDTQYF. CDR3 nucleotides: TGCGCCAGCAGCCTGGGACTAGCGGGGGGCCGCGGCACAGATACGCAGTATTTT.

As for this clone: A far larger clone differs by one base, so this is likely a read error. The same CDR3 also results from other DNA sequences found in this sample. The chain has TRBV6-1 and TRBJ1-5; tentative D call: TRBD1 (6 bases). This CDR3 is 13 amino acids long. The germline V gene encodes CDR1 MNHNS and CDR2 SASEGT. Trimming pared 7 bases from V and 1 base from J, leaving 8 bases between. The CDR3 spells CASTQGSNQPQHF. Written as DNA, the CDR3 is TGTGCCAGCACCCAGGGGAGCAATCAGCCCCAGCATTTT.

The chain couples TRBV4-2 to TRBJ2-7; the match to TRBD1 covers 9 bases. CDR1 and CDR2 from the germline V gene are LGHNA and YNFKEQ. The CDR3 covers 18 residues. After removal of 4 bases from V and 3 bases from J, the junction contained 16 bases not matched to a gene. The CDR3 sequence is CASSLQVGQGNLFYEQYF. The CDR3 DNA reads TGTGCCAGCAGCCTTCAAGTCGGACAGGGGAATTTGTTCTACGAGCAGTACTTC.

The chain has TRBV29-1 and TRBJ2-7, with D perhaps being TRBD1 or TRBD2 (5 bases each). This CDR3 has 13 residues. Germline V lookup: CDR1 SQVTM, CDR2 ANQGSEA. V was pared by 7 bases and J by 0 bases, with 13 bases between. CDR3 region: CSAWDDFSYEQYF. The CDR3 nucleotides read TGCAGCGCCTGGGACGACTTCTCCTACGAGCAGTACTTC.

The rearrangement links TRBV7-5 to TRBJ1-4. TRBV7-5 is listed as a pseudogene. The CDR3 length is 15 residues. The CDR3 coding sequence is TGTGTCAGAAGCTCCCCTCCCCCGTCTAATGAAAAACTGTTTTTT. Translation gives CVRSSPPPSNEKLFF.

The chain links TRBV7-9 to TRBJ1-2; 9 nucleotides agree with TRBD1. The CDR3 extends over 15 amino acids. V lost 5 bases and J lost 8; bases outside the gene matches: 12. Germline V gives CDR1 SEHNR, CDR2 FQNEAQ (reference sequence). The CDR3 nucleotides read TGTGCCAGCAGCCCCGTCCCGGGACAGGGAACCGGCTACACCTTC. Protein: CASSPVPGQGTGYTF.